The source of this T cell receptor (beta chain) is a study of T cells in Graves' hyperthyroidism and ophthalmopathy. The CDR3 runs 13 residues. Germline CDR1 and CDR2: SQVTM and ANQGSEA. V lost 8 bases and J lost 4, with 17 bases in between. Amplification targeted TCR beta CDR3 regions from RNA transcripts. During a first-round RT-PCR of the TCR CDR3, the HTBI primer set was used. TCRdb redid the calling of the multiplex PCR reads with MiXCR, one entry per CDR3 protein. Of 650,000 to 800,000 distinct CDR3 sequences listed, nearly 45% are singletons. The rearrangement uses TRBV29-1 and TRBJ2-5; D is ambiguous. The TCR sequence derives from an adult man with Graves' disease, either hyperthyroidism or ophthalmopathy (not recorded which). The sequenced sample consisted of peripheral blood or thyroid tissue (not recorded which). The CDR3 here is CSHDPDSRETQYF. As DNA, the CDR3 is TGCAGCCATGACCCGGATAGCAGAGAGACCCAGTACTTC.